The 3 T cell receptor beta chains given below trace back to one sample, sequenced in a study of identical twins. TCRdb re-called the 5' RACE reads with MiXCR, one entry per CDR3 protein. The table records about 890,000 distinct CDR3 sequences, over 9% of them present only once. The data also belong to a second study, concerning yellow fever vaccine responses in identical twins.

What was sequenced was PBMCs. All receptors come from a young woman in good health.

This clonotype has ten or more counts. The chain uses TRBV7-7 and TRBJ2-1; D ambiguous. Germline CDR1 is SSHAT and CDR2 is FNYEAQ (reference sequence). V lost 1 base and J lost 8, with 12 bases in between. The CDR3 contains 14 residues. CDR3 amino acids: CASSLELSSDEQFF. The CDR3 DNA is TGTGCCAGCAGCTTAGAACTAAGCTCCGATGAGCAGTTCTTC.

This clonotype came up many times. This chain connects TRBV12-3 or TRBV12-4 to TRBJ1-3; the match to TRBD1 covers 8 bases. Germline trimming cut 2 bases from V and 4 bases from J; bases unmatched to any gene: 7. This CDR3 region has 16 residues. The CDR3 spells CASSLTDRGKGNTIYF. CDR3 DNA sequence: TGTGCCAGCAGTTTAACAGACAGGGGAAAGGGAAACACCATATATTTT.

V usage is TRBV12-3 or TRBV12-4 and J usage is TRBJ2-7; D possibly corresponds to TRBD2 (6 bases). V was trimmed by 6 bases and J by 7 bases, leaving 13 bases between them. This CDR3 comprises 12 residues. CDR3 sequence (DNA): TGTGCCAGCAGACTCGGGACTTGGGAGCAGTACTTC. Translated, it gives CASRLGTWEQYF.